The clone carrying this T cell receptor beta chain was detected ten times or more. Its antigen is still unknown. This sample is part of a study of T cells after yellow fever vaccination. General study points: Detected again after the booster were most primary-vaccination clones, at almost 97% CD4 and 88% CD8. Across the CD4 and CD8 compartments, a small share of clonotypes was present in both. Weaker, the secondary response had a peak occurring faster, on day 5 versus 15.

Template switching with 5'RACE generated the TCR cDNA and added a universal primer site and UMIs. A single record per CDR3 protein comes from TCRdb applying MiXCR to the 5' RACE reads. The table has 250,000 to 400,000 distinct CDR3 sequences, 4.1% seen once. From germline, CDR1 is SEHNR and CDR2 FQNEAQ (reference sequence). This CDR3 is 15 amino acids long. V gave up 4 bases and J gave up 7 bases; unmatched junction bases: 5. The chain has TRBV7-9 and TRBJ2-2; 11 bases are a match to TRBD1. Sequencing was performed on PBMCs, taken 5 days after the yellow fever booster vaccination. The receptor comes from a young man who received the YFV17D yellow fever vaccine. CDR3 DNA: TGTGCCAGCAGCTCGCCGGGACAGGGGGACGGGGAGCTGTTTTTT. Its protein is CASSSPGQGDGELFF.